Listed below are T cell receptor beta chains from one sample, sequenced in a study of identical twins' blood T cells. MiXCR was run by TCRdb on the 5' RACE reads, yielding one entry per CDR3 protein. Of hundreds of thousands of distinct CDR3 sequences listed, about 28% are singletons. Sequenced: PBMCs. These receptors came from a woman aged 18 to 55 in good health. CDR3s include the opening cysteine and the closing phenylalanine or tryptophan. The D gene is left open where the match is weak. Clone size is shown for a subset of rows, as once, few, many or a class of expanded clone.

v_call	clone_size	j_call	d_call	cdr3_aa	cdr3_nt
TRBV6-2/TRBV6-3	NA	TRBJ2-1	TRBD2	CASTPLSGRFYNEQFF	TGTGCCAGCACCCCTCTTAGCGGGAGGTTCTACAATGAGCAGTTCTTC
TRBV29-1	NA	TRBJ2-1	NA	CSVGIDWGQFF	TGCAGCGTTGGGATTGATTGGGGGCAGTTCTTC
TRBV6-1	few	TRBJ1-1	NA	CASSGLRQHFPSNTEAFF	TGTGCCAGCAGTGGACTGAGACAGCATTTCCCTAGTAACACTGAAGCTTTCTTT
TRBV4-3	NA	TRBJ2-3	TRBD1	CASSLHPRTGDTDTQYF	TGCGCCAGCAGCTTACATCCTAGGACAGGGGACACAGATACGCAGTATTTT
TRBV29-1	NA	TRBJ2-2	TRBD1	CSVGQGAITGELFF	TGCAGCGTAGGACAGGGGGCCATCACGGGGGAGCTGTTTTTT
TRBV20-1	many	TRBJ1-1	NA	CSARESRDEAFF	TGCAGTGCTAGAGAGAGTCGGGATGAAGCTTTCTTT
TRBV20-1	few	TRBJ2-2	NA	CSARDMGDTGELFF	TGCAGTGCTAGAGATATGGGGGACACCGGGGAGCTGTTTTTT
TRBV20-1	many	TRBJ2-1	NA	CSVNGRLEYNEQFF	TGCAGTGTGAATGGCAGGTTGGAATACAATGAGCAGTTCTTC
TRBV3-1	few	TRBJ1-1	TRBD1	CASSLGQGESTEAFF	TGTGCCAGCAGCCTGGGACAGGGGGAGTCCACTGAAGCTTTCTTT
TRBV6-2/TRBV6-3	many	TRBJ1-1	NA	CASSYARRAFF	TGTGCCAGCAGTTACGCGCGCAGAGCTTTCTTT
TRBV9	NA	TRBJ1-5	NA	CASSGRDRNQPQHF	TGTGCCAGCAGCGGCCGGGACCGAAATCAGCCCCAGCATTTT
TRBV7-9	NA	TRBJ2-3	TRBD1	CASAGTDYTDTQYF	TGTGCCAGCGCTGGGACAGACTACACAGATACGCAGTATTTT
TRBV19	many	TRBJ1-5	TRBD1	CASSTGQGYQPQHF	TGTGCCAGTAGTACAGGACAGGGGTATCAGCCCCAGCATTTT
TRBV29-1	NA	TRBJ1-5	TRBD1	CSVSTGENQPQHF	TGCAGCGTTTCTACAGGGGAGAATCAGCCCCAGCATTTT
TRBV5-4	NA	TRBJ2-3	TRBD1	CASSLGQGEGDTQYF	TGTGCCAGCAGCTTGGGACAGGGGGAGGGAGATACGCAGTATTTT
TRBV28	NA	TRBJ2-1	TRBD1	CASSPIGQEGDNEQFF	TGTGCCAGCAGCCCAATCGGACAGGAAGGGGACAATGAGCAGTTCTTC
TRBV5-1	NA	TRBJ1-2	TRBD1	CASNPGQAVWGGYTF	TGCGCCAGCAACCCGGGACAGGCCGTCTGGGGTGGCTACACCTTC
TRBV10-3	NA	TRBJ2-7	TRBD1	CAIRRGQGDTYEQYF	TGTGCCATCAGAAGGGGACAGGGAGACACCTACGAGCAGTACTTC
TRBV6-5	NA	TRBJ1-6	TRBD1	CASSRWDRASPLHF	TGTGCCAGCAGTCGATGGGACAGGGCTTCACCCCTCCACTTT
TRBV6-5	few	TRBJ1-1	NA	CASSYGKGTEAFF	TGTGCCAGCAGTTACGGGAAGGGCACTGAAGCTTTCTTT
TRBV6-1	NA	TRBJ1-2	NA	CASSEARSALYGYTF	TGTGCCAGCAGTGAAGCGCGATCAGCCCTCTACGGCTACACCTTC
TRBV5-1	once	TRBJ1-1	NA	CASSLEAGSRPEAFF	TGCGCCAGCAGCTTGGAGGCGGGGTCCCGGCCTGAAGCTTTCTTT
TRBV24-1	NA	TRBJ2-2	NA	CATSDPGRVGELFF	TGTGCCACCAGTGACCCCGGGCGGGTCGGGGAGCTGTTTTTT
TRBV2	many	TRBJ1-2	TRBD1	CASSEWQGDGYTF	TGTGCCAGCAGTGAATGGCAGGGGGATGGCTACACCTTC
TRBV12-3/TRBV12-4	few	TRBJ1-2	NA	CASSLIQNYGYTF	TGTGCCAGCAGTTTAATCCAGAACTATGGCTACACCTTC
TRBV6-4	many	TRBJ2-3	NA	CASSDGTLGGADTQYF	TGTGCCAGCAGTGACGGGACACTCGGTGGGGCAGATACGCAGTATTTT
TRBV10-3	few	TRBJ1-4	NA	CAISGGQSNEKLFF	TGTGCCATCAGCGGCGGTCAGTCTAATGAAAAACTGTTTTTT
TRBV7-9	NA	TRBJ2-4	TRBD2	CASSLVSGGGGEIQYF	TGTGCCAGCAGCTTAGTTTCGGGGGGTGGAGGAGAGATTCAGTACTTC
TRBV10-3	few	TRBJ2-7	NA	CATTKQRESYEQYF	TGTGCCACCACAAAGCAGCGAGAATCCTACGAGCAGTACTTC
TRBV11-2	few	TRBJ2-5	NA	CASSLEGRTIQETQYF	TGTGCCAGCAGCTTAGAAGGGCGGACGATTCAAGAGACCCAGTACTTC
TRBV29-1	NA	TRBJ2-5	TRBD1	CSVRGQGAGTQYF	TGCAGCGTCCGAGGGCAGGGGGCAGGGACCCAGTACTTC
TRBV29-1	NA	TRBJ1-2	NA	CSVWVPVTGRRDGYTF	TGCAGCGTTTGGGTGCCCGTGACAGGTAGAAGAGATGGCTACACCTTC
TRBV20-1	few	TRBJ1-1	NA	CSAPIWGANEAFF	TGCAGTGCGCCGATATGGGGCGCGAATGAAGCTTTCTTT
TRBV30	NA	TRBJ1-1	NA	CAWSETRDFSEAFF	TGTGCCTGGAGCGAGACCCGGGATTTCTCTGAAGCTTTCTTT
TRBV14	many	TRBJ2-3	NA	CASSQERTSRDTDTQYF	TGTGCCAGCAGCCAAGAAAGGACATCGAGAGACACAGATACGCAGTATTTT
TRBV25-1	NA	TRBJ2-1	TRBD2	CASSGTSGRGPYNEQFF	TGTGCCAGCAGTGGTACTAGCGGGAGGGGACCCTACAATGAGCAGTTCTTC
TRBV5-6	few	TRBJ1-1	NA	CASSLERLYTEAFF	TGTGCCAGCAGCTTGGAAAGGTTGTACACTGAAGCTTTCTTT
TRBV29-1	NA	TRBJ1-4	NA	CSASGVNNEKLFF	TGCAGCGCCTCGGGGGTTAATAATGAAAAACTGTTTTTT
TRBV19	NA	TRBJ1-1	NA	CASSMVVNVAEAFF	TGTGCCAGTAGTATGGTGGTAAATGTTGCTGAAGCTTTCTTT
TRBV6-5	NA	TRBJ1-1	TRBD1	CASRLTGGSTEAFF	TGTGCCAGCAGACTGACAGGGGGTTCCACTGAAGCTTTCTTT
TRBV3-1	NA	TRBJ2-3	TRBD2	CASSQASGIYTDTQYF	TGTGCCAGCAGCCAAGCTAGCGGGATATACACAGATACGCAGTATTTT
TRBV20-1	NA	TRBJ1-1	NA	CSSTSQGYTEAFF	TGCAGTTCGACCTCGCAGGGGTACACTGAAGCTTTCTTT
TRBV7-3	NA	TRBJ2-3	TRBD2	CASSLTSGVAQYF	TGTGCCAGCAGCTTAACTAGCGGGGTTGCGCAGTATTTT
TRBV5-1	few	TRBJ1-1	NA	CASSPRGPLNTEAFF	TGCGCCAGCAGTCCCCGGGGTCCGTTGAACACTGAAGCTTTCTTT
TRBV7-8	NA	TRBJ1-1	NA	CASSSLTGMGTEAFF	TGTGCCAGCAGCTCCCTAACCGGGATGGGCACTGAAGCTTTCTTT
TRBV11-2	NA	TRBJ2-1	TRBD1	CASSRGGDRGNEQLF	TGTGCCAGCAGCCGCGGGGGTGACAGGGGGAATGAGCAGCTCTTC
TRBV27	NA	TRBJ1-5	TRBD1	CASSLWGGQGDQPQHF	TGTGCCAGCAGTTTATGGGGGGGACAGGGTGATCAGCCCCAGCATTTT
TRBV7-2	NA	TRBJ2-1	NA	CASSLLGGASDEQFF	TGTGCCAGCAGCTTGTTGGGGGGCGCGTCCGATGAGCAGTTCTTC
TRBV6-1	few	TRBJ1-2	TRBD1	CVSVSRDRTNYGYTF	TGTGTCAGCGTTAGCCGGGACAGGACTAACTATGGCTACACCTTC
TRBV20-1	many	TRBJ1-1	NA	CSAADRNTEAFF	TGCAGTGCTGCGGACAGGAACACTGAAGCTTTCTTT
TRBV19	many	TRBJ1-5	TRBD1	CASSMGQSNQPQHF	TGTGCCAGTAGTATGGGACAGAGCAATCAGCCCCAGCATTTT
TRBV19	few	TRBJ2-3	NA	CASSSGAEADTQYF	TGTGCCAGTTCCAGTGGGGCAGAAGCAGATACGCAGTATTTT
TRBV20-1	few	TRBJ2-7	NA	CSARDGPSTGEQYF	TGCAGTGCTAGAGATGGACCTTCGACGGGGGAGCAGTACTTC
TRBV5-1	few	TRBJ2-3	NA	CASSLWGQRDTDTQYF	TGCGCCAGCAGCTTGTGGGGACAGCGGGACACAGATACGCAGTATTTT